A selection of T cell receptor beta chains follows, all from one sample in a study of cytomegalovirus exposure and HLA in healthy donors. Libraries were prepared by immunoSEQ multiplex PCR; TCRdb keeps only in-frame clonotypes and omits some of them. The sample contains more than 95,000 clones, about 89% of which appear only once. Sequencing was performed on PBMCs. Receptor source: a woman younger than 35 in good health and CMV-seronegative. Both conserved end residues are part of each CDR3. D genes are given only for firm matches. Not every row has a clone size; where given, it reads once, few, many or a size class.

v_call	j_call	d_call	clone_size	cdr3_aa	cdr3_nt
TRBV19	TRBJ2-7	TRBD1	.	CASSPGTGAAYEQYF	TGTGCCAGTAGTCCCGGGACAGGGGCAGCCTACGAGCAGTACTTC
TRBV7-9	TRBJ2-5	.	.	CASSLAVRKETQYF	TGTGCCAGCAGCTTAGCGGTCAGAAAAGAGACCCAGTACTTC
TRBV28	TRBJ2-5	.	.	CASQRPGQQETQYF	TGTGCCAGCCAGCGACCTGGACAACAAGAGACCCAGTACTTC
TRBV6-1	TRBJ2-7	.	.	CASSDALRRYLDEQYF	TGTGCCAGCAGTGATGCCCTGAGGAGATACCTGGACGAGCAGTACTTC
TRBV7-2	TRBJ2-2	.	.	CASSLMGQPGELFF	TGTGCCAGCAGCTTAATGGGACAACCCGGGGAGCTGTTTTTT
TRBV4-1	TRBJ2-1	.	.	CASSPQGRGEGEQFF	TGCGCCAGCAGCCCACAGGGTAGGGGGGAGGGTGAGCAGTTCTTC
TRBV18	TRBJ2-3	.	.	CASSPPVTDTQYF	TGTGCCAGCTCACCACCCGTCACAGATACGCAGTATTTT
TRBV5-1	TRBJ2-2	TRBD1	few	CASSRTGTGNTGELFF	TGCGCCAGCAGCCGGACCGGGACAGGGAACACCGGGGAGCTGTTTTTT
TRBV19	TRBJ1-2	TRBD1	.	CASSMTPGTAYGYTF	TGTGCCAGTAGTATGACCCCCGGGACAGCCTATGGCTACACCTTC
TRBV5-1	TRBJ1-4	.	.	CASSSGHLATNEKLFF	TGCGCCAGCAGCTCGGGACACCTGGCAACTAATGAAAAACTGTTTTTT
TRBV6-1	TRBJ2-7	.	.	CASSEIGEGGTTYEQYF	TGTGCCAGCAGTGAAATTGGAGAGGGCGGGACCACCTACGAGCAGTACTTC
TRBV5-4	TRBJ2-1	TRBD2	.	CASSPSRREGYNEQFF	TGTGCCAGCAGCCCGTCAAGGAGGGAGGGCTACAATGAGCAGTTCTTC
TRBV5-6	TRBJ2-3	.	.	CASSLAGAPDTQYF	TGTGCCAGCAGCTTGGCAGGGGCACCAGATACGCAGTATTTT
TRBV4-1	TRBJ2-2	TRBD2	.	CASRGAGELFF	TGCGCCAGCCGGGGGGCCGGGGAGCTGTTTTTT
TRBV6-6	TRBJ2-7	.	once	CASSPPGQSPYEQYF	TGTGCCAGCAGTCCCCCCGGACAGAGCCCCTACGAGCAGTACTTC
TRBV5-1	TRBJ1-1	.	.	CASSLDANRRFGTEAFF	TGCGCCAGCAGCTTGGATGCCAACAGGCGATTCGGCACTGAAGCTTTCTTT
TRBV27	TRBJ1-4	.	.	CASSLGTTTNEKLFF	TGTGCCAGCAGTTTAGGGACAACAACTAATGAAAAACTGTTTTTT
TRBV28	TRBJ2-5	.	.	CASSLGFTIRGETQYF	TGTGCCAGCAGTTTGGGTTTCACTATCCGGGGGGAGACCCAGTACTTC
TRBV10-3	TRBJ1-4	TRBD1	once	CASRGEKLFF	TGTGCCTCCAGGGGGGAAAAACTGTTTTTT
TRBV19	TRBJ1-1	TRBD1	.	CASSNRQGEGGDTEAFF	TGTGCCAGTAGCAACCGACAGGGGGAGGGTGGCGACACTGAAGCTTTCTTT
TRBV11-2	TRBJ2-2	TRBD2	.	CASSSRGVRAGGELFF	TGTGCCAGCAGCTCCCGGGGGGTCAGGGCAGGCGGGGAGCTGTTTTTT
TRBV11-2	TRBJ1-2	TRBD1	.	CASSPDRNYGYTF	TGTGCCAGCAGCCCGGACAGGAACTATGGCTACACCTTC
TRBV4-1	TRBJ2-1	TRBD2	.	CASSTRLAPYNEQFF	TGCGCCAGCAGTACTAGACTAGCTCCCTACAATGAGCAGTTCTTC
TRBV7-9	TRBJ2-1	TRBD2	.	CASSSRTSSPYNEQFF	TGTGCCAGCAGCTCCAGGACTAGCTCTCCTTACAATGAGCAGTTCTTC
TRBV19	TRBJ2-5	TRBD1	.	CASSSPGTGKETQYF	TGTGCCAGTAGTAGTCCCGGGACAGGGAAGGAGACCCAGTACTTC
TRBV9	TRBJ1-4	TRBD1	.	CASSVGRGNEKLFF	TGTGCCAGCAGCGTAGGCAGGGGGAATGAAAAACTGTTTTTT
TRBV10-1	TRBJ2-5	TRBD2	once	CASSLAGRETQYF	TGCGCCAGCAGTCTAGCGGGAAGGGAGACCCAGTACTTC
TRBV10-3	TRBJ2-7	TRBD2	.	CAISDVIGLAGREQYF	TGTGCCATCAGTGACGTGATCGGACTAGCGGGCCGCGAGCAGTACTTC
TRBV18	TRBJ2-1	.	.	CASSFYRGINEQFF	TGTGCCAGCTCATTTTACAGAGGGATCAATGAGCAGTTCTTC